Below are 15 T cell receptor beta chains sequenced from a single sample in a study of T cell responses to AZD1222 COVID-19 vaccine. Sequencing was performed with immunoSEQ multiplex PCR; in TCRdb, only in-frame clones are kept and a portion is missing. The data contain around 270,000 clones, 94% of them seen just once; the ten biggest clones take up less than 0.65%. This material consisted of peripheral blood, taken 28 days after the second AZD1222 dose. These receptors originate from an adult who received the AZD1222 COVID-19 vaccine.

V and J are TRBV7-9 and TRBJ2-7, with D possibly matching TRBD2 (6 bases). The germline V gene encodes CDR1 SEHNR and CDR2 FQNEAQ (reference sequence). Trimming removed 5 bases from V and 3 bases from J, with 11 bases in between. CDR3 length: 13 amino acids. The CDR3 coding sequence is TGTGCCAGCAGCGGGGGACTTTTCTACGAGCAGTACTTC. It specifies CASSGGLFYEQYF.

The V gene is TRBV3-1 (or the pseudogene TRBV3-2), the J gene TRBJ1-5; D call uncertain. The V end was cut by 1 base, the J end by 6 bases, with 13 bases between. Germline V gene sequence: CDR1 LGHDT, CDR2 YNNKEL (reference sequence). This CDR3 has 15 residues. CDR3 amino acids: CASSQGNLYRQPQHF. DNA for the CDR3: TGTGCCAGCAGCCAAGGCAATTTGTACCGTCAGCCCCAGCATTTT.

The J gene is TRBJ2-3, the V gene TRBV5-1; D perhaps matches TRBD2 (5 bases). Trimming shortened V by 7 bases and J by 6 bases, and 18 bases separated the two germline ends. The V gene's germline CDR1 is SGHRS and CDR2 YFSETQ. CDR3 length equals 14 residues. CDR3 sequence: CASASSGLGDTQYF. The CDR3 region has the DNA TGCGCCAGCGCATCCAGCGGTTTGGGGGATACGCAGTATTTT. The variable domain in full, with the rest retrieved from reference TRBV5-1 and TRBJ2-3, is KAGVTQTPRYLIKTRGQQVTLSCSPISGHRSVSWYQQTPGQGLQFLFEYFSETQRNKGNFPGRFSGRQFSNSRSEMNVSTLELGDSALYLCASASSGLGDTQYFGPGTRLTVL.

The chain combines TRBV12-3 or TRBV12-4 with TRBJ1-2, with no clear D. The CDR3 is 12 residues long. Trimming shortened V by 6 bases and J by 8 bases, and 13 bases separated the two germline ends. The chain's CDR3 is CASSLTLEGYTF. The CDR3 nucleotides read TGTGCCAGCAGCCTGACCCTTGAGGGCTACACCTTC.

The CDR3 protein is CASSFPGISYEQYF. The CDR3 bases are TGTGCCAGCAGCTTTCCAGGGATCTCCTACGAGCAGTACTTC. The V call is TRBV5-4, the J call TRBJ2-7, with D maybe TRBD1 (5 bases). CDR1 and CDR2 (germline): SGHNT, YYREEE (reference sequence). This CDR3 contains 14 residues. The V gene lost 2 bases and the J gene lost 0 bases, with 9 bases spanning the gap.

The chain uses TRBV2 and TRBJ1-3, with 8 bases that match TRBD1. CDR1 is SNHLY and CDR2 is FYNNEI in the germline V gene. J gave up 0 bases and V 5 bases, and 6 bases lay outside the gene matches. This CDR3 spans 16 amino acids. CDR3: CASSSRDRHSGNTIYF. The CDR3 region has the DNA TGTGCCAGCAGTTCCAGGGACAGGCACTCTGGAAACACCATATATTTT.

The V gene is TRBV7-9, the J gene TRBJ2-1, with TRBD1 matching over 12 bases. This CDR3 region has 14 residues. CDR1 SEHNR and CDR2 FQNEAQ come from the germline V gene (reference sequence). The junction had 7 bases not matched to a gene; V was cut back by 4 bases and J by 12 bases. CDR3 sequence reads: CASSSGTGGLGQFF. In nucleotides, the CDR3 is TGTGCCAGCAGCTCCGGGACAGGGGGCCTGGGGCAGTTCTTC.

This chain joins TRBV28 and TRBJ2-5; D is tentatively TRBD1 or TRBD2 (5 bases each). CDR1 and CDR2 from the germline V gene are MDHEN and SYDVKM. There are 14 residues in the CDR3. Deletions cut 6 bases from V and 1 base from J, with 12 bases between. CDR3 in amino acids: CASRDGALQETQYF. The CDR3 DNA is TGTGCCAGCAGAGACGGGGCCCTCCAAGAGACCCAGTACTTC.

The V call is TRBV12-3 or TRBV12-4, the J call TRBJ1-1, with 7 bases aligning to TRBD1. The CDR3 runs to 13 residues. The junction had 6 bases not matched to a gene; V was cut back by 7 bases and J by 4 bases. The CDR3, as DNA: TGTGCCAGCAACGACAGGGAAGGCACTGAAGCTTTCTTT. This encodes CASNDREGTEAFF.

The rearrangement links TRBV27 to TRBJ2-5; unclear D gene. The V gene lost 6 bases and the J gene lost 4 bases, with 12 bases spanning the gap. This CDR3 is 13 amino acids long. The germline gives CDR1 MNHEY, CDR2 SMNVEV (reference sequence). Written as DNA, the CDR3 is TGTGCCAGCAGCACGTCACGCAGAGAGACCCAGTACTTC. It is translated as CASSTSRRETQYF.

This sequence joins TRBV6-1 and TRBJ1-5; D is ambiguous. This CDR3 has 16 amino acids. V was pared by 1 base and J by 0 bases, with 10 bases between. Germline V lookup: CDR1 MNHNS, CDR2 SASEGT. The CDR3 sequence: CASSEVGRLSNQPQHF. In nucleotides, the CDR3 is TGTGCCAGCAGTGAAGTTGGCCGCCTTAGCAATCAGCCCCAGCATTTT.

The chain employs TRBV28 and TRBJ2-3, with 8 bases fitting TRBD2. CDR1 MDHEN and CDR2 SYDVKM come from the germline V gene. The CDR3 consists of 16 residues. J gave up 4 bases and V 7 bases, and 13 bases lay outside the gene matches. Here the CDR3 DNA reads TGTGCCAGCAACGCTCCTAGCGGGCCCCTACCAGATACGCAGTATTTT. It is translated as CASNAPSGPLPDTQYF.

This clone was counted between two and nine times. The chain carries TRBV28 and TRBJ1-6, with TRBD1 identical over 7 bases. CDR1 MDHEN and CDR2 SYDVKM come from the germline V gene. With 6 bases clipped from V and 9 bases from J, the junction kept 8 bases outside the gene matches. This CDR3 has 14 residues. The CDR3 nucleotides read TGTGCCAGCAGCACCCTCAGGGGGGGTTCACCCCTCCACTTT. The encoded protein is CASSTLRGGSPLHF.

This chain uses TRBV27 with TRBJ2-7, with 9 bases that match TRBD1. The CDR3 spans 13 residues. V was pared by 5 bases and J by 4 bases, with 3 bases of the junction left unmatched. Germline V gives CDR1 MNHEY, CDR2 SMNVEV (reference sequence). CDR3 region: CASSPDRGYEQYF. The CDR3 DNA reads as TGTGCCAGCAGTCCCGACAGGGGGTACGAGCAGTACTTC.

V is TRBV7-2 and J is TRBJ2-3; no clear D. Germline V CDR1 and CDR2: SGHTA, FQGNSA. The CDR3 covers 14 residues. V lost 4 bases, J lost 1 base, and 9 bases lay in between. CDR3 in DNA: TGTGCCAGCAGCTCCACCCGGGGCACAGATACGCAGTATTTT. It is translated as CASSSTRGTDTQYF. Based on the CDR3 plus reference TRBV7-2 and TRBJ2-3, the full variable domain is GAGVSQSPSNKVTEKGKDVELRCDPISGHTALYWYRQSLGQGLEFLIYFQGNSAPDKSGLPSDRFSAERTGGSVSTLTIQRTQQEDSAVYLCASSSTRGTDTQYFGPGTRLTVL.